Following are 32 T cell receptor beta chains from one sample sequenced in a study of cytomegalovirus exposure and HLA in healthy donors. Primers for the PCR totalled 60 Vbeta and 13 Jbeta. The table came from immunoSEQ multiplex PCR; TCRdb's copy has only in-frame clones and leaves some out. The sample contains around 150,000 clones, less than 9.5% of which appear only once. Sequencing was carried out using PBMCs. The receptors originated from a male donor in good health and CMV-seronegative.

This clone came up a few times. The chain is built from TRBV5-1 and TRBJ2-2, with TRBD1 matching over 7 bases. The CDR3 spans 15 residues. Per germline, CDR1 SGHRS and CDR2 YFSETQ. J lost 0 bases, V lost 2 bases, and 1 base had no gene match. CDR3 region: CASSFGQANTGELFF. For the CDR3, the DNA is TGCGCCAGCAGCTTTGGACAGGCGAACACCGGGGAGCTGTTTTTT.

This clone was counted between two and nine times. This chain joins TRBV14 and TRBJ2-1; possibly TRBD1 for D (5 bases). The CDR3 contains 11 residues. V gave up 1 base and J gave up 15 bases, with 10 bases separating them. The germline V gene has CDR1 SGHDN and CDR2 FVKESK. CDR3 coding DNA: TGTGCCAGCAGCCAAGGGACATGGTTGTTCTTC. This gives the protein CASSQGTWLFF.

A few counts support this clone. The chain employs TRBV11-2 and TRBJ1-5; D gene uncertain. Germline V CDR1 and CDR2: SGHAT, FQNNGV. This CDR3 spans 13 amino acids. The V end was cut by 5 bases, the J end by 3 bases, with 8 bases between. The CDR3 region has the DNA TGTGCCAGCAGCCCAGGACTCAATCAGCCCCAGCATTTT. This encodes CASSPGLNQPQHF.

The chain couples TRBV7-2 to TRBJ1-2, with 9 bases matching TRBD1. The V gene end was trimmed by 4 bases and the J gene end by 4 bases; junction bases not matched to a gene: 19. The germline V gene encodes CDR1 SGHTA and CDR2 FQGNSA. The CDR3 has 19 residues. This CDR3 reads CASSSPEGLHRGLGYGYTF. CDR3 DNA sequence: TGTGCCAGCAGCTCCCCCGAGGGCTTACACAGGGGGCTGGGCTATGGCTACACCTTC. Variable domain in full (rest from reference TRBV7-2 and TRBJ1-2): GAGVSQSPSNKVTEKGKDVELRCDPISGHTALYWYRQSLGQGLEFLIYFQGNSAPDKSGLPSDRFSAERTGGSVSTLTIQRTQQEDSAVYLCASSSPEGLHRGLGYGYTFGSGTRLTVV.

This clone was seen more than once but under ten times. The chain links TRBV18 to TRBJ2-3, with D possibly being TRBD1 (6 bases). The CDR3 consists of 15 residues. Deletions cut 2 bases from V and 4 bases from J, with 13 bases between. Germline CDR1 and CDR2: KGHSH and LQKENI. DNA for the CDR3: TGTGCCAGCTCACCAATAACAGGGAAATCAGATACGCAGTATTTT. Translating it yields CASSPITGKSDTQYF.

This clone was found a few times. The J gene is TRBJ1-2, the V gene TRBV27, with D perhaps TRBD1 (6 bases). CDR3 length: 15 residues. V lost 3 bases and J lost 1, with 12 bases in between. Germline CDR1 and CDR2: MNHEY and SMNVEV (reference sequence). This CDR3 is CASSLGAPNNYGYTF. CDR3 sequence (DNA): TGTGCCAGCAGTTTGGGGGCCCCTAATAACTATGGCTACACCTTC.

This clone has just a few counts. The chain links TRBV5-1 to TRBJ2-7, with 11 bases that match TRBD2. The CDR3 spans 17 residues. Germline CDR1 reads SGHRS; CDR2 reads YFSETQ. Trimming at V came to 0 bases and at J to 2 bases, leaving 7 bases not matched to a gene. CDR3 DNA: TGCGCCAGCAGCTTGGGGGTTAGCGGGAGGGTGGCCTACGAGCAGTACTTC. It specifies CASSLGVSGRVAYEQYF.

V usage is TRBV6-1 and J usage is TRBJ1-5; 11 bases align to TRBD1. After removal of 4 bases from V and 2 bases from J, the junction contained 4 bases not matched to a gene. CDR1 is MNHNS, CDR2 SASEGT, per germline. The CDR3 is 16 amino acids. CDR3 DNA sequence: TGTGCCAGCAGTGGGACAGGGGGCACGGGCAATCAGCCCCAGCATTTT. This encodes CASSGTGGTGNQPQHF.

This clone has only a few counts. V gene TRBV28 combines with J gene TRBJ2-1; D call uncertain. V lost 5 bases, J lost 10 bases, and 9 bases lay in between. The CDR3 consists of 11 residues. Germline CDR1 MDHEN, CDR2 SYDVKM. CDR3 in amino acids: CASSRENEQFF. CDR3 DNA sequence: TGTGCCAGCAGTCGCGAAAACGAGCAGTTCTTC.

The chain links TRBV19 to TRBJ1-2, with 10 bases aligning to TRBD1. This CDR3 has 15 residues. The germline V gene has CDR1 LNHDA and CDR2 SQIVND (reference sequence). V shed 7 bases and J 8 bases; nucleotides not matched to a gene: 13. The chain's CDR3 is CASTQAGTGARGYTF. DNA for the CDR3: TGTGCCAGTACCCAAGCCGGGACAGGGGCTAGGGGCTACACCTTC.

This clone was counted only a few times. The chain recombines TRBV5-1 with TRBJ1-1; TRBD1 agrees at 8 bases. Germline V lookup: CDR1 SGHRS, CDR2 YFSETQ. V was pared by 3 bases and J by 1 base, with 8 bases of the junction left unmatched. The CDR3 runs to 16 residues. CDR3 bases: TGCGCCAGCAGCTGGAGGGACAGGCGGGAGAACACTGAAGCTTTCTTT. Translation gives CASSWRDRRENTEAFF.

This clone came up a few times. The chain recombines TRBV29-1 with TRBJ2-7; D may be TRBD2 (5 bases). From germline, CDR1 is SQVTM and CDR2 ANQGSEA. The CDR3 length is 13 residues. Trimming removed 4 bases from V and 7 bases from J, with 17 bases in between. CDR3 bases: TGCAGCGTTGGGCGTCTAGCTCTGGGGGAGCAGTACTTC. Translated, it gives CSVGRLALGEQYF.

Worth noting for this clone: The junction shows a germline mismatch at one end, possibly a read error. J is TRBJ1-2 and V is TRBV30, with a tentative D call TRBD1 (6 bases). The CDR3 covers 15 residues. The V gene's germline CDR1 is GTSNPN and CDR2 SVGIG (reference sequence). The CDR3 here is CARSCTDSPNYGYTF. The CDR3 DNA is TGTGCCCGGAGTTGTACGGACAGTCCTAACTATGGCTACACCTTC.

This clone was recorded a few times. An end of the junction does not agree with germline; a read error may underlie this. The V gene is TRBV28, the J gene TRBJ2-2; TRBD2 matches at 8 bases. The CDR3 is made up of 17 amino acids. From germline, CDR1 is MDHEN and CDR2 SYDVKM. The CDR3 DNA reads TGTGCCAGCAATTTATCCCGGTATCGGGGGGGTACCGGGGAGCTGTTTTTT. Translated, it gives CASNLSRYRGGTGELFF.

This chain links TRBV7-8 with TRBJ2-1; the D gene is possibly TRBD2 (5 bases). V was clipped by 0 bases and J by 8 bases, with 8 bases between them. The germline V gene has CDR1 SGHVS and CDR2 FQNEAQ. This CDR3 comprises 13 residues. CDR3 residues: CASSLAREHEQFF. CDR3 DNA: TGTGCCAGCAGCTTAGCGAGGGAGCATGAGCAGTTCTTC.

In its sample, this clone was seen a few times. The chain couples TRBV5-1 to TRBJ1-2; 10 bases match TRBD1. Unmatched junction bases numbered 12, after V lost 1 base and J lost 6 bases. The CDR3 covers 17 residues. Germline CDR1 is SGHRS and CDR2 is YFSETQ. CDR3 sequence: CASSLYLGGTGVNGYTF. CDR3 coding DNA: TGCGCCAGCAGCTTGTATCTTGGTGGGACAGGGGTGAATGGCTACACCTTC.

This chain links TRBV14 with TRBJ1-1; 12 bases are shared with TRBD1. V was clipped by 3 bases and J by 6 bases; unmatched bases: 8. The CDR3 is 16 residues long. Germline values: CDR1 SGHDN, CDR2 FVKESK. The CDR3: CASSHTTGTGGPEAFF. The CDR3 region has the DNA TGTGCCAGCAGCCATACAACCGGGACAGGGGGCCCTGAAGCTTTCTTT.

The V gene is TRBV7-8, the J gene TRBJ2-3; TRBD2 matches at 11 bases. V was clipped by 4 bases and J by 2 bases; unmatched bases: 17. The CDR3 has 20 residues. The V gene's germline CDR1 is SGHVS and CDR2 FQNEAQ. As DNA, the CDR3 is TGTGCCAGCAGCTCCCGACTAGCGGGGAGGAACTTACCCAACACAGATACGCAGTATTTT. It encodes CASSSRLAGRNLPNTDTQYF. The full variable domain, its missing parts supplied by reference TRBV7-8 and TRBJ2-3, is GAGVSQSPRYKVAKRGQDVALRCDPISGHVSLFWYQQALGQGPEFLTYFQNEAQLDKSGLPSDRFFAERPEGSVSTLKIQRTQQEDSAVYLCASSSRLAGRNLPNTDTQYFGPGTRLTVL.

This clone was counted between two and nine times. The V and J genes are TRBV5-1 and TRBJ2-5; 10 bases line up with TRBD2. This CDR3 has 14 residues. CDR1 and CDR2 (germline): SGHRS, YFSETQ. Trimming took 4 bases from V and 3 from J; bases not matched to a gene: 3. CDR3 in amino acids: CASSPSGGKETQYF. CDR3 nucleotide sequence: TGCGCCAGCAGCCCTAGCGGGGGTAAAGAGACCCAGTACTTC.

In its sample, this clone was seen a few times. V and J are TRBV12-5 and TRBJ2-7; D is uncertain. V lost 3 bases and J lost 4, with 7 bases in between. Per the germline V gene, CDR1 is LGHNT and CDR2 is FRNRAP. The CDR3 is 12 amino acids. CDR3 region: CASGFGRYEQYF. The CDR3 DNA reads as TGTGCTAGTGGTTTTGGCCGATACGAGCAGTACTTC.

This clone was observed a few times. The CDR3 DNA reads TGCGCCAGCAGCCAAGATCTGGATCGGGATGAGCAGTACTTC. Its translation is CASSQDLDRDEQYF. This chain links TRBV4-3 with TRBJ2-7; possibly TRBD2 for D (5 bases). V lost 0 bases and J lost 7, with 13 bases in between. Germline lookup yields CDR1 LGHNA and CDR2 YSLEER. The CDR3 sequence is 14 residues long.

This clone was counted a few times. The V gene is TRBV11-3, the J gene TRBJ2-1, with 8 bases matching TRBD1. The V and J ends lost 2 bases and 7 bases, in that order; junction bases with no gene match: 7. CDR1 SGHNT and CDR2 YENEEA come from the germline V gene. This CDR3 is built from 15 residues. CDR3 DNA: TGTGCCAGCAGCTTATCGGGCAGGGGGCGAAATGAGCAGTTCTTC. Translating it yields CASSLSGRGRNEQFF.

This clone was detected a few times. This chain links TRBV6-6 with TRBJ2-7, with a weak D call TRBD1 (6 bases). In germline, CDR1 is MNHNY, CDR2 SVGAGI (reference sequence). The CDR3 has 13 amino acids. Trimming cost V 10 bases and J 3 bases, with 16 bases left between them. CDR3 sequence reads: CAIRTENRYEQYF. CDR3 coding DNA: TGTGCCATTCGGACAGAAAACCGCTACGAGCAGTACTTC.

This chain joins TRBV19 and TRBJ1-5; 7 nucleotides line up with TRBD1. Germline trimming cut 3 bases from V and 4 bases from J; bases unmatched to any gene: 6. The CDR3 has 15 residues. Germline CDR1 and CDR2: LNHDA and SQIVND (reference sequence). The chain's CDR3 is CASSIGQVGNQPQHF. The CDR3, as DNA: TGTGCCAGTAGTATCGGACAGGTGGGTAATCAGCCCCAGCATTTT.

The chain has TRBV11-1 and TRBJ2-7; the match to TRBD2 covers 12 bases. In germline, CDR1 is SGHAT, CDR2 FQDESV (reference sequence). The ends lost 3 bases at V and 9 bases at J; junction bases unmatched: 9. CDR3 size: 15 residues. For the CDR3, the DNA is TGTGCCAGCAGCTTTCTACTAGCGGGAGGCCCCAGGCAGTACTTC. It codes for CASSFLLAGGPRQYF.

V and J are TRBV7-9 and TRBJ2-1; tentatively, D is TRBD1 (6 bases). Germline lookup yields CDR1 SEHNR and CDR2 FQNEAQ (reference sequence). Between the trimmed V and J ends, which lost 5 bases and 3 bases, there was a span of 11 bases. This CDR3 is built from 14 residues. CDR3 coding DNA: TGTGCCAGCAGCGCCACAGGGTTCTACAATGAGCAGTTCTTC. Its protein product is CASSATGFYNEQFF.

A few counts support this clone. This sequence joins TRBV4-3 and TRBJ2-3; 10 bases agree with TRBD2. Per the germline V gene, CDR1 is LGHNA and CDR2 is YSLEER. CDR3 length: 17 residues. The junction had 7 bases not matched to a gene; V was cut back by 0 bases and J by 4 bases. The CDR3 region is CASSQDLAGGRADTQYF. In DNA, the CDR3 is TGCGCCAGCAGCCAAGACTTAGCGGGAGGTAGGGCAGATACGCAGTATTTT.

In this sample, this clone turned up a few times. The CDR3 is CASSPGVAYEQYF. The CDR3 coding sequence is TGTGCCAGCAGCCCCGGGGTCGCCTACGAGCAGTACTTC. The rearrangement links TRBV28 to TRBJ2-7; TRBD2 might be the D (5 bases). There are 13 residues in the CDR3. Germline CDR1 reads MDHEN; CDR2 reads SYDVKM. Trimming left V 6 bases short and J 2 bases short, with 11 bases between.

This clone appeared a few times. The J gene is TRBJ2-5, the V gene TRBV4-3; D may be TRBD2 (6 bases). V lost 2 bases, J lost 3 bases, and 13 bases lay in between. Germline V gives CDR1 LGHNA, CDR2 YSLEER. This CDR3 region has 15 residues. The CDR3 sequence: CASSQSISGEETQYF. The CDR3 coding sequence is TGCGCCAGCAGCCAATCGATTAGCGGCGAAGAGACCCAGTACTTC.

This clone was seen only a few times. The DNA of the CDR3 is TGTGCCAGCAGTCTCTCCCCAGAGGGCGGGTACAATGAGCAGTTCTTC. Translated: CASSLSPEGGYNEQFF. The rearrangement uses TRBV9 and TRBJ2-1; weak D call: TRBD2 (5 bases). Germline V CDR1 and CDR2: SGDLS, YYNGEE. This CDR3 has 16 amino acids. Trimming left V 5 bases short and J 4 bases short, with 19 bases between.

This sequence joins TRBV5-1 and TRBJ1-5; 8 bases map to TRBD1. Looked up from germline, CDR1 is SGHRS and CDR2 is YFSETQ. This CDR3 is built from 15 residues. V lost 4 bases to trimming and J lost 5 bases; unmatched junction nucleotides: 8. For the CDR3, the DNA is TGCGCCAGCAGCCCCCCGGACAGGGTCGATCAGCCCCAGCATTTT. This gives the protein CASSPPDRVDQPQHF.

V and J are TRBV5-5 and TRBJ2-7, with D maybe TRBD1 (5 bases). V dropped 4 bases and J dropped 0 bases, with 11 bases sitting between them. The CDR3 has 14 amino acids. Germline loops: CDR1 SGHKS, CDR2 YYEKEE (reference sequence). The CDR3 reads CASSRHQGSYEQYF. CDR3 DNA sequence: TGTGCCAGCAGCCGCCACCAGGGCTCCTACGAGCAGTACTTC.